Sequencing of this TCR beta chain was carried out in a study of blood T cell repertoires in COVID-19. Across the whole study: From the United States, Italy and Spain came samples of acute and convalescent COVID-19. PBMCs, B-cell-depleted T cells, or T cells were the source of the cDNA or gDNA that made up the material.

Original methodology: Estimates of nucleated cell counts were drawn from the amplification of reference gene primers. The assay was immunoSEQ multiplex PCR, and TCRdb's table has in-frame clones only and misses some. Clonal size and the V and J genes are those of that table, whereas D and trimming came from the DNA. The sample shows 200,000 or so clones, under 85% of them seen only once. Germline loops: CDR1 SGHRS, CDR2 YFSETQ. The CDR3 extends over 17 amino acids. V shed 4 bases and J 3 bases; nucleotides not matched to a gene: 14. The clonotype originates from a woman between 40 and 55 years old with acute or convalescent COVID-19. Material for sequencing was peripheral blood. V gene TRBV5-1 combines with J gene TRBJ2-3, with 7 positions matching TRBD2. The CDR3 spells CASSPSAGTIYTDTQYF. CDR3 sequence (DNA): TGCGCCAGCAGCCCTTCGGCCGGGACTATCTATACAGATACGCAGTATTTT. The whole variable domain, filled in from reference TRBV5-1 and TRBJ2-3, reads KAGVTQTPRYLIKTRGQQVTLSCSPISGHRSVSWYQQTPGQGLQFLFEYFSETQRNKGNFPGRFSGRQFSNSRSEMNVSTLELGDSALYLCASSPSAGTIYTDTQYFGPGTRLTVL.